This is a list of T cell receptor beta chains from one sample in a study of cytomegalovirus exposure and HLA in healthy donors. Repertoires were generated with immunoSEQ multiplex PCR, while TCRdb's copy carries only in-frame clones and drops some. The record lists around 46,000 clones, of which the ten most abundant hold under 1.3%. Sequencing was carried out using PBMCs. All receptors derive from a woman in her forties in good health and CMV-seronegative. Both conserved end residues are part of each CDR3. A D gene is named only where the DNA matches it firmly.

>TRBV5-1|TRBD2|TRBJ2-1
TGCGCCAGCAGCAGAAATGATCTAGCGGGAGTTGGTAATGAGCAGTTCTTC
CASSRNDLAGVGNEQFF
>TRBV7-8|TRBD1|TRBJ2-3
TGTGCCAGCAGCTTAGGGAGACAGGGGGCAAGGACGTTTACGCAGTATTTT
CASSLGRQGARTFTQYF
>TRBV6-5|TRBD2|TRBJ2-5
TGTGCCAGCAGTCCTAGCGGGAGGGAAGAGACCCAGTACTTC
CASSPSGREETQYF
>TRBV28|.|TRBJ1-1
TGTGCCAGCAGTCTGCTCGCGGGGCAGTCCGAAGCTTTCTTT
CASSLLAGQSEAFF
>TRBV4-1|TRBD1|TRBJ2-7
TGCGCCAGCAGCGCCCGGGACAGAGGAGGCCCCTACGAGCAGTACTTC
CASSARDRGGPYEQYF
>TRBV7-3|TRBD2|TRBJ2-1
TGTGCCAGCAGCGCGGGGACTAGCGGATACAATGAGCAGTTCTTC
CASSAGTSGYNEQFF
>TRBV14|TRBD2|TRBJ2-7
TGTGCCAGCAGCCAAGGGGTCGGACTAGCCTACGAGCAGTACTTC
CASSQGVGLAYEQYF
>TRBV7-9|TRBD1|TRBJ1-3
TGTGCCAGCCGGTCTGACAGGGGGAACACCATATATTTT
CASRSDRGNTIYF
>TRBV4-3|.|TRBJ1-2
TGCGCCAGCAGCCTCCGGGACACCCCAAGGTTAGCGGGCGGCTACACCTTC
CASSLRDTPRLAGGYTF
>TRBV19|TRBD1|TRBJ1-2
TGTGCCAGTAACCCGACAGGGGATGGCGGCTACACCTTC
CASNPTGDGGYTF
>TRBV2|.|TRBJ2-7
TGTGCCAGCAGGAGGAGGGGGCCTCCCTACGAGCAGTACTTC
CASRRRGPPYEQYF
>TRBV18|TRBD1|TRBJ1-1
TGTGCCAGCTCACTCTACGGACAGGGCGGCACTGAAGCTTTCTTT
CASSLYGQGGTEAFF
>TRBV9|TRBD2|TRBJ2-1
TGTGCCAGCAGCGTAGCTGGTAGCGGGGGACTAAATGAGCAGTTCTTC
CASSVAGSGGLNEQFF